This T cell receptor beta chain was observed in a study of human T cells and chemical hapten exposure. Turning to the study itself: Patch tests put 0.01% DPC on the upper back, read at 6 days. Overall study results and limits: The number of TCRs above 1 in 1000 frequency did not change after DPC sensitization.

The CDR3 runs to 15 residues. The germline V and J ends were trimmed by 3 bases and 0 bases, with 8 bases remaining between them. Germline CDR1 and CDR2: MDHEN and SYDVKM. Time point: patch test 2, 6 weeks after DPC sensitization. Treatment of the sample: therapeutic diphenylcyclopropenone sensitization with weekly scalp DPC. Donation of samples came from alopecia patients who were 18 to 70 years old and suitable for DPC. This clonotype has at least ten counts. No antigen is known for it. Attachment of unique molecular identifiers to individual cDNA molecules was performed in the library. MiXCR, run by TCRdb on the RACE reads, gives a single entry per CDR3 protein. The sample lists around 69,000 distinct CDR3 sequences, approximately 9% occurring once.

Sample: whole blood, taken in connection with sensitization to the hapten diphenylcyclopropenone (DPC). The chain is built from TRBV28 and TRBJ2-2; D is unresolved. The source of this sequence is a woman in her fifties or sixties with alopecia areata. Some clones in this sample may be carry-over from other donors' samples. As DNA, the CDR3 is TGTGCCAGCAGTTTGGGCGGTTCGAACACCGGGGAGCTGTTTTTT. Amino acid sequence: CASSLGGSNTGELFF.